A single sample gave rise to the 12 T cell receptor beta chains below, sequenced in a study of T cell changes during pregnancy in multiple sclerosis. Generated by immunoSEQ multiplex PCR, the TCRdb table keeps only in-frame clones and is missing some. The sample contains about 32,000 clones, roughly nine tenths of which appear only once. Material: CD8+ T cells from peripheral blood mononuclear cells, obtained in the second trimester of pregnancy. These receptors all stem from a female donor with multiple sclerosis, enrolled in a pregnancy study.

This clone appeared a single time. This chain uses TRBV5-1 with TRBJ1-1; D is unresolved. This CDR3 has 15 residues. Trimming left V 0 bases short and J 4 bases short, with 13 bases between. In germline, CDR1 is SGHRS, CDR2 YFSETQ. CDR3 in DNA: TGCGCCAGCAGCTTGGAGTACCAGGTGGCCACTGAAGCTTTCTTT. Amino acids: CASSLEYQVATEAFF.

The V call is TRBV13, the J call TRBJ1-2; TRBD1 agrees at 10 bases. The V gene's germline CDR1 is PRHDT and CDR2 FYEKMQ (reference sequence). The CDR3 is 15 residues long. V shed 1 base, J shed 6 bases, and the junction held 5 bases outside the gene matches. CDR3 protein: CASSLVLDRGNGYTF. Here the CDR3 DNA reads TGTGCCAGCAGCTTAGTTCTGGACAGGGGGAATGGCTACACCTTC.

The chain employs TRBV9 and TRBJ1-2; D is undetermined. CDR3 length equals 12 residues. Germline values: CDR1 SGDLS, CDR2 YYNGEE. V shed 0 bases and J shed 4 bases, with 4 bases lying between them. The DNA for the CDR3 is TGTGCCAGCAGCGTAGGTATCTATGGCTACACCTTC. This gives the protein CASSVGIYGYTF.

The chain uses TRBV7-9 and TRBJ1-1; TRBD1 matches 11 bases. With V trimmed by 4 bases and J by 3 bases, 7 bases remained unmatched. The CDR3 is 16 residues long. CDR1 and CDR2 (germline): SEHNR, FQNEAQ (reference sequence). The CDR3 region has the DNA TGTGCCAGCAGCTCCGTTAGGGGACAGGGGGACACTGAAGCTTTCTTT. Protein sequence: CASSSVRGQGDTEAFF.

The genes are TRBV6-6 and TRBJ1-5; D is uncertain. Germline values: CDR1 MNHNY, CDR2 SVGAGI (reference sequence). Trimming pared 5 bases from V and 4 bases from J, leaving 15 bases between. The CDR3 is 15 amino acids. The CDR3 region is CASSRSRDRNQPQHF. In DNA, the CDR3 is TGTGCCAGCAGTAGGTCGCGGGATCGAAATCAGCCCCAGCATTTT.

The chain couples TRBV19 to TRBJ2-6; 10 nucleotides agree with TRBD2. From germline, CDR1 is LNHDA and CDR2 SQIVND (reference sequence). V shed 4 bases, J shed 1 base, and the junction held 7 bases outside the gene matches. The CDR3 runs to 18 residues. The CDR3 DNA reads TGTGCCAGTAGTACACCGGGGACTAGCGAATCTGGGGCCAACGTCCTGACTTTC. This encodes CASSTPGTSESGANVLTF. Combining the CDR3 with reference TRBV19 and TRBJ2-6 gives the whole variable domain DGGITQSPKYLFRKEGQNVTLSCEQNLNHDAMYWYRQDPGQGLRLIYYSQIVNDFQKGDIAEGYSVSREKKESFPLTVTSAQKNPTAFYLCASSTPGTSESGANVLTFGAGSRLTVL.

This chain uses TRBV7-6 with TRBJ1-1; D possibly corresponds to TRBD1 (5 bases). The germline gives CDR1 SGHVS, CDR2 FNYEAQ. Trimming removed 3 bases from V and 4 bases from J, with 12 bases in between. The CDR3 consists of 14 residues. In nucleotides, the CDR3 is TGTGCCAGCAGCTTGGGGGGACCGGGCACTGAAGCTTTCTTT. It specifies CASSLGGPGTEAFF.

This chain joins TRBV7-9 and TRBJ2-7; maybe TRBD1 (6 bases). CDR1 and CDR2 (germline): SEHNR, FQNEAQ (reference sequence). Trimming took off 5 bases at V and 8 bases at J, with 19 bases between the two ends. This CDR3 comprises 14 residues. The CDR3 DNA follows: TGTGCCAGCAGCCCAGTACAGGGCCTTCACAAGCAGTACTTC. This codes for CASSPVQGLHKQYF.

The rearrangement joins TRBV7-9 to TRBJ2-1; TRBD2 matches 8 bases. With 5 bases clipped from V and 5 bases from J, the junction kept 11 bases outside the gene matches. Germline loops: CDR1 SEHNR, CDR2 FQNEAQ (reference sequence). This CDR3 spans 16 amino acids. For the CDR3, the DNA is TGTGCCAGCAGCCTCACCGCTACTAGCGGCCACAATGAGCAGTTCTTC. Amino acid sequence: CASSLTATSGHNEQFF.

The chain is built from TRBV7-6 and TRBJ2-1, with a possible D match to TRBD1 (5 bases). V was clipped by 4 bases and J by 6 bases, with 19 bases between them. From germline, CDR1 is SGHVS and CDR2 FNYEAQ. This CDR3 spans 16 amino acids. CDR3 sequence reads: CASSSFQGGPSNEQFF. The CDR3 coding sequence is TGTGCCAGCAGCTCGTTCCAGGGTGGTCCCAGCAATGAGCAGTTCTTC.

V usage is TRBV5-1 and J usage is TRBJ2-1; 11 nucleotides align to TRBD1. Germline values: CDR1 SGHRS, CDR2 YFSETQ. There are 17 residues in the CDR3. V dropped 5 bases and J dropped 3; count of bases not matched to a gene: 10. The CDR3 coding sequence is TGCGCCAGCAGTTTGACCGGGACAGGGGGTCACTACAATGAGCAGTTCTTC. Its translation is CASSLTGTGGHYNEQFF.

CDR3 bases: TGTGCCAGCAGCCCCCCCACTAGCAGGGAGCAGTTCTTC. It codes for CASSPPTSREQFF. The V and J genes are TRBV11-3 and TRBJ2-1; D might be TRBD2 (6 bases). Germline values: CDR1 SGHNT, CDR2 YENEEA. The V end lost 5 bases, the J end lost 10 bases, and 15 bases lay between the germline ends. The CDR3 extends over 13 amino acids.